Sequencing of this T cell receptor (beta chain) was carried out in a study of blood T cell repertoires in COVID-19. Study-level background: Acute and convalescent COVID-19 specimens originated in the United States, Italy and Spain.

Here immunoSEQ multiplex PCR was the method, and the copy in TCRdb shows in-frame clones only, minus some. This sample has 200,000 to 300,000 clones, with 81% found just once. V was pared by 4 bases and J by 10 bases, with 18 bases of the junction left unmatched. The CDR3 sequence is 17 residues long. The germline CDR1 and CDR2 sequences are SGHDT and YYEEEE. The source is an elderly woman with COVID-19, enrolled during active disease. Sequenced material: peripheral blood. V gene TRBV5-6 combines with J gene TRBJ2-1, with 9 bases lining up with TRBD2. The CDR3 DNA reads as TGTGCCAGCAGCCCCGTTGGCCGTTTAGCGGGAGCAGGGGAGCAGTTCTTC. Translating gives CASSPVGRLAGAGEQFF.